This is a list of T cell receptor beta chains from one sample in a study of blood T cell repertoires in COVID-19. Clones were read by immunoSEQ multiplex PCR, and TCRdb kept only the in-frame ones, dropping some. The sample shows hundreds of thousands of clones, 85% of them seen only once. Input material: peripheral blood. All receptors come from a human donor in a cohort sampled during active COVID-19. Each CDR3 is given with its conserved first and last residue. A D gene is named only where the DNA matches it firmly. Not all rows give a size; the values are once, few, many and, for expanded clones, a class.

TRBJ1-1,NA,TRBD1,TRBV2,TGTGCCAGCCGCAGGGACAGGGGGCGAGGCACTGAAGCTTTCTTT,CASRRDRGRGTEAFF
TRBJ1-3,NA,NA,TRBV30,TGTGCCTGGGCCGGGTTCTCTGGAAACACCATATATTTT,CAWAGFSGNTIYF
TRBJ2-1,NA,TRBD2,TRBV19,TGTGCCAGTAGGGTGGGAGGGAGCTCCTACAATGAGCAGTTCTTC,CASRVGGSSYNEQFF
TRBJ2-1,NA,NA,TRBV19,TGTGCCAGTAGTAGCGCGGGGCCCGCCTACAATGAGCAGTTCTTC,CASSSAGPAYNEQFF
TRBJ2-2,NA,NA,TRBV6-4,TGTGCCAGCAGTGCCATCCAGCCTCCACGGGCCGGGGAGCTGTTTTTT,CASSAIQPPRAGELFF
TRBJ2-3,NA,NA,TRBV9,TGTGCCAGCTCGCGTCACGGAGGTGGTAAGACAGATACGCAGTATTTT,CASSRHGGGKTDTQYF
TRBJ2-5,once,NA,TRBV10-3,TGTGCCATCAGTGAGTCTTCAGTAGAGGCCCAGTACTTC,CAISESSVEAQYF
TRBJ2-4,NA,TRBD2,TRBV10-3,TGTGCCACCGCCGGACTAGCGGGAGAGGCTAACATTCAGTACTTC,CATAGLAGEANIQYF
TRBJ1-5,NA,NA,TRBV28,TGTGCCAGCATCGAGGAGGGACGGCAGCCCCAGCATTTT,CASIEEGRQPQHF
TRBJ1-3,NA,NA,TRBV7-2,TGTGCCAGCAGCTTATCTGCGGGGACGGGAAACACCATATATTTT,CASSLSAGTGNTIYF
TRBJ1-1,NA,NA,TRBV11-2,TGTGCCAGCAGCTTCGGGAACACTGAAGCTTTCTTT,CASSFGNTEAFF
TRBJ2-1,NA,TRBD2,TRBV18,TGTGCCAGCTCACCACCCGGCGGGACTAGCAACAATGAGCAGTTCTTC,CASSPPGGTSNNEQFF
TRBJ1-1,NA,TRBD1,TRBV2,TGTGCCAGCAGGAAAGGACAGGTAGGCACTGAAGCTTTCTTT,CASRKGQVGTEAFF
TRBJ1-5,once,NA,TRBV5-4,TGTGCCAGCAGCTCTATGGGCCTGAATCAGCCCCAGCATTTT,CASSSMGLNQPQHF
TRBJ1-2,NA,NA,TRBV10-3,TGTGCCATCAGTGAGGAGGTTGGAGGCTACACCTTC,CAISEEVGGYTF
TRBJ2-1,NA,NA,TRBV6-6,TGTGCCAGCAGGGGCAACAATGAGCAGTTCTTC,CASRGNNEQFF
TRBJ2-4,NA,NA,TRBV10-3,TGTGCCATCAGTAAGGACAAAGGAAACATTCAGTACTTC,CAISKDKGNIQYF
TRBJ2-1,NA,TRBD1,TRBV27,TGTGCCAGCGGATCTCAACAGGGGTCTGGTAGATGGTTCTTC,CASGSQQGSGRWFF
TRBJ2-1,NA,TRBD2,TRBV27,TGTGCCAGCAGTTTCCTAGCGGGAGGGCCTTGGGAGCAGTTCTTC,CASSFLAGGPWEQFF
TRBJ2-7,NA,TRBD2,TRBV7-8,TGTGCCAGCAGCTTAGCGACCGGCGGGAGTGGCGACGAGCAGTACTTC,CASSLATGGSGDEQYF
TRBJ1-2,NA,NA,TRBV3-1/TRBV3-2,TGTGCCAGCAGCCAAGATTTGGGGGGAGGTGGCTACACCTTC,CASSQDLGGGGYTF
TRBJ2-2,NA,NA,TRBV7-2,TGTGCCAGCAGCTTAAACGGACCTCGAGCGGGCGGGGAGCTGTTTTTT,CASSLNGPRAGGELFF
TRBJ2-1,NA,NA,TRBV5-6,TGTGCCAGCAGCTTGTCAGGGCTAGCGGAGCAGTTCTTC,CASSLSGLAEQFF
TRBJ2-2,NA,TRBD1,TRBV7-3,TGTGCCAGCAGATCGGACAGGGGGCTTTTGGGCACCGGGGAGCTGTTTTTT,CASRSDRGLLGTGELFF
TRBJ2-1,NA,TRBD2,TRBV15,TGTGCCACCAGCAAATCTCGGACTAGCGGCGAGAATGAGCAGTTCTTC,CATSKSRTSGENEQFF
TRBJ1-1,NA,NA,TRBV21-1,TGTGCCACCAAAGGGGCCGGGACAGGGATGAACACTGAAGCTTTCTTT,CATKGAGTGMNTEAFF
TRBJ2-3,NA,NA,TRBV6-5,TGTGCCAGCAGTTACAGACGGGAGAGCACAGATACGCAGTATTTT,CASSYRRESTDTQYF
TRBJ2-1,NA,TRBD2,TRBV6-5,TGTGCCAGCAGACTTACTAGCGGCAGCTACAATGAGCAGTTCTTC,CASRLTSGSYNEQFF
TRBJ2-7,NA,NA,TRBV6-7,TGTGCCAGCAGTTACTCGAAAGCCCACGGGGGCTCCTACGAGCAGTACTTC,CASSYSKAHGGSYEQYF
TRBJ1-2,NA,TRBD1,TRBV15,TGTGCCTCAACCCGGGACAGATTAGGCTACACCTTC,CASTRDRLGYTF